Below, 26 T cell receptor beta chains from the same sample are listed, as sequenced in a study of blood T cell repertoires in COVID-19. Measured with immunoSEQ multiplex PCR; TCRdb has only the in-frame clones, and not every one. The table has 200,000 or so clones, over 80% seen once. The sequenced material came from peripheral blood. The receptors come from a man aged 25 to 45 with COVID-19, enrolled during active disease.

The chain carries TRBV29-1 and TRBJ1-4; TRBD1 might be the D (5 bases). Germline V gene data show CDR1 as SQVTM and CDR2 as ANQGSEA. The CDR3 is made up of 11 amino acids. V dropped 7 bases and J dropped 8 bases, with 11 bases sitting between them. CDR3 residues: CSGDQGEKLFF. DNA of the CDR3: TGCAGCGGTGATCAGGGAGAAAAACTGTTTTTT. Full variable domain (rest looked up from reference TRBV29-1 and TRBJ1-4): SAVISQKPSRDICQRGTSLTIQCQVDSQVTMMFWYRQQPGQSLTLIATANQGSEATYESGFVIDKFPISRPNLTFSTLTVSNMSPEDSSIYLCSGDQGEKLFFGSGTQLSVL.

The chain combines TRBV21-1 with TRBJ1-2. TRBV21-1 is given as a pseudogene. This CDR3 spans 14 amino acids. The CDR3 here is CASSKGRGSYGYTF. The CDR3 nucleotides read TGTGCCAGCAGCAAAGGGAGGGGCAGCTATGGCTACACCTTC.

V is TRBV6-5 and J is TRBJ1-6; 8 nucleotides line up with TRBD1. The trim removed 2 bases at V and 7 bases at J, leaving 7 bases unmatched. The germline V gene has CDR1 MNHEY and CDR2 SVGAGI. The length of the CDR3 is 16 residues. The CDR3 sequence: CASSYNQGARNSPLHF. The CDR3, as DNA: TGTGCCAGCAGTTACAACCAGGGGGCTAGGAATTCACCCCTCCACTTT.

This sequence joins TRBV24-1 and TRBJ2-4; D possibly corresponds to TRBD1 (5 bases). Deletions cut 1 base from V and 6 bases from J, with 6 bases between. Per the germline V gene, CDR1 is KGHDR and CDR2 is SFDVKD. This CDR3 has 13 amino acids. The CDR3 DNA sequence: TGTGCCACCAGTGATTTTAGGGGAAACATTCAGTACTTC. Translation gives CATSDFRGNIQYF.

V is TRBV10-3 and J is TRBJ1-2, with D possibly matching TRBD1 (5 bases). CDR3 length: 14 residues. V lost 2 bases, J lost 8 bases, and 15 bases lay in between. Germline V CDR1 and CDR2: ENHRY, SYGVKD. The CDR3 reads CAISEIRGGDGYTF. The CDR3 DNA sequence: TGTGCCATCAGTGAGATCCGCGGGGGAGACGGCTACACCTTC.

The table lists this clone with a count of one. One junction end disagrees with the germline gene, perhaps due to a read error. The J gene is TRBJ2-3, the V gene TRBV20-1; the D gene is possibly TRBD1 (6 bases). CDR3 length: 11 residues. CDR1 and CDR2 from the germline V gene are DFQATT and SNEGSKA (reference sequence). This CDR3 reads CSADRTDTQYF. CDR3 DNA: TGCAGTGCTGATAGGACAGACACGCAGTATTTT.

V gene TRBV28 combines with J gene TRBJ1-1; D is possibly TRBD1 (5 bases). Trimming left V 2 bases short and J 7 bases short, with 17 bases between. The CDR3 is made up of 15 amino acids. Per germline, CDR1 MDHEN and CDR2 SYDVKM. CDR3 residues: CASSLKGVGVIEAFF. The CDR3 DNA reads as TGTGCCAGCAGTTTAAAAGGGGTTGGGGTGATTGAAGCTTTCTTT.

CDR3 coding DNA: TGTGCCAGCACCTCCACCCAGCCAGGTGGTTACACTGAAGCTTTCTTT. Its translation is CASTSTQPGGYTEAFF. The V and J genes are TRBV18 and TRBJ1-1, with D hard to call. Germline CDR1 reads KGHSH; CDR2 reads LQKENI. CDR3 length equals 16 residues. Trimming cost V 8 bases and J 3 bases, with 22 bases left between them.

This chain uses TRBV28 with TRBJ2-3, with 12 bases that match TRBD2. The trim removed 5 bases at V and 8 bases at J, leaving 8 bases unmatched. This CDR3 spans 15 amino acids. CDR1 and CDR2 (germline): MDHEN, SYDVKM. This CDR3 reads CASSRLAGAPGTQYF. DNA of the CDR3: TGTGCCAGCAGTCGACTAGCGGGAGCCCCGGGTACGCAGTATTTT.

This sequence joins TRBV24-1 and TRBJ1-2; D might be TRBD1 (5 bases). This CDR3 contains 14 residues. Per germline, CDR1 KGHDR and CDR2 SFDVKD. Trimming removed 3 bases from V and 4 bases from J, with 11 bases in between. The CDR3 spells CATSDQGQGYGYTF. CDR3 DNA sequence: TGTGCCACCAGTGATCAAGGGCAGGGCTATGGCTACACCTTC.

This clone showed up just once. The J gene is TRBJ2-1, the V gene TRBV19; 8 bases are a match to TRBD2. Germline V lookup: CDR1 LNHDA, CDR2 SQIVND (reference sequence). The CDR3 is 15 amino acids. J lost 8 bases, V lost 1 base, and 7 bases had no gene match. CDR3: CASSIVGSGIYEQFF. For the CDR3, the DNA is TGTGCCAGTAGTATAGTTGGTAGCGGGATCTATGAGCAGTTCTTC.

The rearrangement uses TRBV27 and TRBJ1-3, with 9 nucleotides matching TRBD1. This CDR3 comprises 16 residues. Germline V gives CDR1 MNHEY, CDR2 SMNVEV (reference sequence). V lost 7 bases and J lost 0; bases outside the gene matches: 7. This CDR3 is CASKTGGTNSGNTIYF. CDR3 nucleotides: TGTGCCAGCAAGACAGGGGGGACAAACTCTGGAAACACCATATATTTT.

The chain is built from TRBV27 and TRBJ1-2; possible D gene TRBD1, 6 bases. Between the trimmed V and J ends, which lost 3 bases and 1 base, there was a span of 9 bases. Germline V CDR1 and CDR2: MNHEY, SMNVEV (reference sequence). The CDR3 length is 14 residues. This CDR3 is CASSLDRLNYGYTF. The CDR3 DNA follows: TGTGCCAGCAGTTTGGACAGACTTAACTATGGCTACACCTTC.

Only one count was recorded for this clone. The chain combines TRBV24-1 with TRBJ1-2; no reliable D call. The V gene's germline CDR1 is KGHDR and CDR2 SFDVKD. This CDR3 has 12 amino acids. Trimming took 5 bases from V and 8 from J, leaving 11 bases between them. The CDR3 region has the DNA TGTGCCACCAGTGGTCAAAGGGAGGGCTACACCTTC. It encodes CATSGQREGYTF.

The rearrangement links TRBV28 to TRBJ1-3; TRBD1 matches at 11 bases. CDR3 length equals 16 residues. The germline V gene has CDR1 MDHEN and CDR2 SYDVKM. V dropped 2 bases and J dropped 8; count of bases not matched to a gene: 8. DNA of the CDR3: TGTGCCAGCAGTTTAAATTCGGGACAGGGGGAACACACCATATATTTT. This encodes CASSLNSGQGEHTIYF.

The chain uses TRBV9 and TRBJ2-7; 8 bases map to TRBD2. Losses at the gene ends were 0 bases for V and 4 bases for J; bases not matched to a gene: 6. Germline V gene lookup returns CDR1 SGDLS and CDR2 YYNGEE. CDR3 size: 15 residues. This CDR3 is CASSVAGGSTYEQYF. The CDR3, as DNA: TGTGCCAGCAGCGTAGCGGGGGGGAGTACTTACGAGCAGTACTTC.

The chain employs TRBV5-1 and TRBJ2-1, with 7 nucleotides matching TRBD2. V trimming: 0 bases; J trimming: 7 bases; junction bases outside the gene matches: 13. Germline CDR1 reads SGHRS; CDR2 reads YFSETQ. The CDR3 totals 17 residues. DNA for the CDR3: TGCGCCAGCAGCTTGGGTACCGTAGGACTAGGGCAAAATGAGCAGTTCTTC. This translates into CASSLGTVGLGQNEQFF.

The chain uses TRBV5-1 and TRBJ1-4, with a weak D call TRBD1 (6 bases). Trimming cost V 0 bases and J 12 bases, with 12 bases left between them. The CDR3 has 13 amino acids. Germline CDR1 reads SGHRS; CDR2 reads YFSETQ. CDR3 amino acids: CASSLAGTRELFF. CDR3 coding DNA: TGCGCCAGCAGCTTGGCAGGGACAAGGGAACTGTTTTTT. Together with reference TRBV5-1 and TRBJ1-4, the CDR3 gives the full variable domain: KAGVTQTPRYLIKTRGQQVTLSCSPISGHRSVSWYQQTPGQGLQFLFEYFSETQRNKGNFPGRFSGRQFSNSRSEMNVSTLELGDSALYLCASSLAGTRELFFGSGTQLSVL.

This chain uses TRBV18 with TRBJ1-2; 9 bases map to TRBD1. The CDR3 sequence is 14 residues long. Losses at the gene ends were 0 bases for V and 7 bases for J; bases not matched to a gene: 3. Germline CDR1 KGHSH, CDR2 LQKENI. Here the CDR3 DNA reads TGTGCCAGCTCACCACCAAAACAGGGGGCTGGCTACACCTTC. Protein product: CASSPPKQGAGYTF.

The chain links TRBV28 to TRBJ1-1; 11 bases map to TRBD1. V dropped 7 bases and J dropped 1; count of bases not matched to a gene: 11. The germline V gene encodes CDR1 MDHEN and CDR2 SYDVKM. This CDR3 has 17 residues. CDR3 nucleotide sequence: TGTGCCAGCACCTCAGGCGGACAGGGGGCGCGGAACACTGAAGCTTTCTTT. Translated, it gives CASTSGGQGARNTEAFF.

The V gene is TRBV7-2, the J gene TRBJ2-7; 7 positions match TRBD2. Germline V gene lookup returns CDR1 SGHTA and CDR2 FQGNSA. The CDR3 runs to 14 residues. V was clipped by 3 bases and J by 7 bases; unmatched bases: 9. The CDR3 region has the DNA TGTGCCAGCAGCTTCGGGGGGACTTCGGGGGAGCAGTACTTC. The encoded protein is CASSFGGTSGEQYF.

The chain couples TRBV7-8 to TRBJ2-7; perhaps TRBD1 as D (5 bases). Germline V gene lookup returns CDR1 SGHVS and CDR2 FQNEAQ. The CDR3 consists of 13 residues. V was shortened by 6 bases and J by 5 bases, with 14 bases between the two germline ends. DNA of the CDR3: TGTGCCAGCAGTCTGGCAGGGATTCACGAGCAGTACTTC. Translation: CASSLAGIHEQYF.

The CDR3 region is CASRISDRLANTEAFF. CDR3 coding DNA: TGTGCCAGCAGAATTTCAGACAGGCTGGCGAACACTGAAGCTTTCTTT. The V call is TRBV5-5, the J call TRBJ1-1; D might be TRBD1 (6 bases). Germline V gene sequence: CDR1 SGHKS, CDR2 YYEKEE (reference sequence). CDR3 length: 16 amino acids. V was clipped by 5 bases and J by 1 base, with 18 bases between them.

This clone was seen a single time. V usage is TRBV28 and J usage is TRBJ1-2; D is perhaps TRBD1 (6 bases). Trimming took 6 bases from V and 0 from J, leaving 14 bases between them. CDR3 length: 15 residues. Germline CDR1 is MDHEN and CDR2 is SYDVKM. CDR3 in DNA: TGTGCCAGCAGCCCCACAGGGATTCCTAACTATGGCTACACCTTC. It is translated as CASSPTGIPNYGYTF.

The chain has TRBV19 and TRBJ1-2; 8 nucleotides line up with TRBD1. This CDR3 has 15 amino acids. The V and J ends lost 5 bases and 5 bases, in that order; junction bases with no gene match: 10. Germline CDR1 reads LNHDA; CDR2 reads SQIVND (reference sequence). CDR3 residues: CASSAGTGSVYGYTF. The DNA of the CDR3 is TGTGCCAGTAGTGCCGGGACAGGATCGGTATATGGCTACACCTTC.

The chain employs TRBV9 and TRBJ1-2; 11 bases are a match to TRBD1. The CDR3 spans 16 residues. The ends lost 0 bases at V and 2 bases at J; junction bases unmatched: 3. Germline assignment: CDR1 SGDLS and CDR2 YYNGEE. CDR3 region: CASSVGGQGDNYGYTF. Here the CDR3 DNA reads TGTGCCAGCAGCGTAGGGGGACAGGGGGACAACTATGGCTACACCTTC.